The 19 T cell receptor beta chains below were found in one sample sequenced in a study of identifying expanded T cells in peripheral blood. Repertoires were generated with immunoSEQ multiplex PCR, while TCRdb's copy carries only in-frame clones and drops some. This table holds 70,000 to 100,000 clones, 88% found once. The sample was blood. These receptors originate from a person aged 18 to 70 in good health.

This CDR3 reads CSVELSRGTGEQYF. The CDR3 bases are TGCAGCGTTGAATTGTCCAGGGGGACGGGGGAGCAGTACTTC. The chain has TRBV29-1 and TRBJ2-7; 7 bases align to TRBD1. V lost 2 bases, J lost 7 bases, and 11 bases stayed unmatched. This CDR3 is 14 amino acids long. Germline CDR1 and CDR2: SQVTM and ANQGSEA.

The chain is built from TRBV6-5 and TRBJ1-3; 7 bases map to TRBD1. CDR1 is MNHEY and CDR2 is SVGAGI in the germline V gene. V lost 7 bases and J lost 0; bases outside the gene matches: 3. CDR3 length equals 14 residues. The DNA of the CDR3 is TGTGCCAGCACCTCAGGGGGCTCTGGAAACACCATATATTTT. Encoded protein: CASTSGGSGNTIYF.

In this sample, this clone turned up once. The chain has TRBV30 and TRBJ1-4; 7 bases map to TRBD1. The CDR3 has 17 residues. Per the germline V gene, CDR1 is GTSNPN and CDR2 is SVGIG (reference sequence). The ends lost 3 bases at V and 1 base at J; junction bases unmatched: 11. DNA of the CDR3: TGTGCCTGGAGCGACCCACCCCAGGGGGTAACTAATGAAAAACTGTTTTTT. Amino acid sequence: CAWSDPPQGVTNEKLFF.

V and J are TRBV4-2 and TRBJ2-7, with TRBD2 matching over 10 bases. J lost 4 bases, V lost 0 bases, and 6 bases had no gene match. CDR1 and CDR2 from the germline V gene are LGHNA and YNFKEQ. The CDR3 spans 16 residues. CDR3 loop: CASSQEQAGGFYEQYF. DNA of the CDR3: TGTGCCAGCAGCCAAGAGCAAGCGGGGGGGTTTTACGAGCAGTACTTC.

Comments on this clone: At one boundary the junction diverges from the germline segment, which might be a read error. The chain uses TRBV6-5 and TRBJ2-3, with a weak D call TRBD2 (7 bases). CDR1 and CDR2 from the germline V gene are MNHEY and SVGAGI. The CDR3 covers 16 residues. CDR3 sequence reads: CASSYGLGGGTDTQYF. In DNA form, the CDR3 reads TGTGCCAGCAGTTACGGATTAGGGGGGGGCACGGATACGCAGTATTTT.

The V and J genes are TRBV7-9 and TRBJ2-7, with D perhaps given as TRBD1 or TRBD2 (6 bases each). The length of the CDR3 is 14 residues. Germline V CDR1 and CDR2: SEHNR, FQNEAQ (reference sequence). Trimming shortened V by 4 bases and J by 3 bases, and 13 bases separated the two germline ends. The CDR3 DNA is TGTGCCAGCAGCTACGAGGGGGGCGGCTACGAGCAGTACTTC. Protein sequence: CASSYEGGGYEQYF.

This chain links TRBV18 with TRBJ1-5; a weak D match, TRBD1 (6 bases). CDR3 length: 13 residues. Germline CDR1 is KGHSH and CDR2 is LQKENI. Trimming left V 6 bases short and J 2 bases short, with 8 bases between. The CDR3: CASSQGRNQPQHF. The CDR3 DNA sequence: TGTGCCAGCTCTCAGGGGCGCAATCAGCCCCAGCATTTT.

The genes are TRBV30 and TRBJ2-3, with TRBD1 identical over 11 bases. After removal of 5 bases from V and 5 bases from J, the junction contained 0 bases not matched to a gene. The CDR3 is 12 amino acids. CDR1 is GTSNPN, CDR2 SVGIG, per germline (reference sequence). The CDR3 loop reads CAWGTGGDTQYF. The CDR3, as DNA: TGTGCCTGGGGGACAGGGGGAGATACGCAGTATTTT.

The V gene is TRBV4-3, the J gene TRBJ2-5; no reliable D call. Germline-derived CDR1 and CDR2 are LGHNA and YSLEER. The V gene lost 0 bases and the J gene lost 2 bases, with 16 bases spanning the gap. CDR3 length: 17 amino acids. This chain's CDR3 is CASSQDPQNIAQETQYF. CDR3 coding DNA: TGCGCCAGCAGCCAAGATCCCCAGAACATAGCACAAGAGACCCAGTACTTC.

The genes are TRBV10-2 and TRBJ2-1; D assignment may be TRBD1 or TRBD2 (5 bases each). Germline V gene lookup returns CDR1 WSHSY and CDR2 SAAADI. The ends were cut back, 11 bases at V and 6 bases at J, with 14 bases in the middle. This CDR3 has 12 amino acids. This chain's CDR3 is CASSGGINEQFF. CDR3 DNA: TGCGCCTCCAGTGGGGGAATCAATGAGCAGTTCTTC.

This clone was detected once. This chain joins TRBV4-2 and TRBJ1-1; D is unresolved. This CDR3 is built from 14 residues. Trimming took 0 bases from V and 7 from J, leaving 12 bases between them. Per germline, CDR1 LGHNA and CDR2 YNFKEQ. CDR3 sequence: CASSQDLAGGEAFF. CDR3 bases: TGTGCCAGCAGCCAAGATCTAGCGGGAGGTGAAGCTTTCTTT.

This clone was seen more than once but under ten times. The rearrangement links TRBV11-3 to TRBJ2-5, with a possible D match to TRBD1 (6 bases). Germline loops: CDR1 SGHNT, CDR2 YENEEA. The CDR3 loop spans 17 amino acids. Trimming took off 1 base at V and 4 bases at J, with 19 bases between the two ends. CDR3 nucleotides: TGTGCCAGCAGCTTAGGTGGGATCGGACAGACCACAGAGACCCAGTACTTC. As protein: CASSLGGIGQTTETQYF. Variable domain in full (rest from reference TRBV11-3 and TRBJ2-5): EAGVVQSPRYKIIEKKQPVAFWCNPISGHNTLYWYLQNLGQGPELLIRYENEEAVDDSQLPKDRFSAERLKGVDSTLKIQPAELGDSAVYLCASSLGGIGQTTETQYFGPGTRLLVL.

The gene calls are TRBV30 and TRBJ2-7, with TRBD2 matching 7 bases. This CDR3 has 13 amino acids. CDR1 GTSNPN and CDR2 SVGIG come from the germline V gene (reference sequence). After removal of 4 bases from V and 1 base from J, the junction contained 4 bases not matched to a gene. Written as DNA, the CDR3 is TGTGCCTGGACCCCGGGGGGATCCTACGAGCAGTACTTC. It specifies CAWTPGGSYEQYF.

The chain is built from TRBV7-9 and TRBJ1-1, with 8 bases matching TRBD1. Germline V gene data show CDR1 as SEHNR and CDR2 as FQNEAQ (reference sequence). This CDR3 spans 14 amino acids. J was trimmed by 2 bases and V by 5 bases; bases with no gene match: 4. CDR3 bases: TGTGCCAGCAGCAAAGGACAGGGAAACACTGAAGCTTTCTTT. Protein: CASSKGQGNTEAFF.

The rearrangement uses TRBV11-1 and TRBJ2-4, with D maybe TRBD2 (6 bases). Trimming took 4 bases from V and 0 from J, leaving 13 bases between them. Germline V gene data show CDR1 as SGHAT and CDR2 as FQDESV (reference sequence). This CDR3 contains 16 residues. In DNA, the CDR3 is TGTGCCAGCAGCTCGGGGGAGCCTCTAGCCAAAAACATTCAGTACTTC. Translation gives CASSSGEPLAKNIQYF.

The rearrangement links TRBV7-2 to TRBJ2-2; 7 bases fit TRBD2. V shed 2 bases, J shed 9 bases, and the junction held 6 bases outside the gene matches. CDR1 is SGHTA and CDR2 is FQGNSA in the germline V gene. CDR3 length: 14 amino acids. CDR3 loop: CASSLIRGERELFF. CDR3 nucleotide sequence: TGTGCCAGCAGCTTAATACGGGGGGAGAGGGAGCTGTTTTTT.

V gene TRBV4-3 combines with J gene TRBJ1-6; 7 nucleotides align to TRBD1. This CDR3 has 16 amino acids. Germline lookup yields CDR1 LGHNA and CDR2 YSLEER. J gave up 8 bases and V 0 bases, and 7 bases lay outside the gene matches. DNA for the CDR3: TGCGCCAGCAGCCAAGAGGAGAGACAGGGTTATTCACCCCTCCACTTT. The encoded protein is CASSQEERQGYSPLHF.

The chain combines TRBV19 with TRBJ1-6; D is undetermined. Germline CDR1 is LNHDA and CDR2 is SQIVND (reference sequence). Deletions cut 4 bases from V and 0 bases from J, with 7 bases between. This CDR3 is built from 15 residues. DNA for the CDR3: TGTGCCAGTAGTAGAAGGCTCTCCTATAATTCACCCCTCCACTTT. Its protein is CASSRRLSYNSPLHF.

The V call is TRBV19, the J call TRBJ2-1; TRBD1 agrees at 9 bases. Germline loops: CDR1 LNHDA, CDR2 SQIVND (reference sequence). The CDR3 runs 15 residues. The J segment lost 5 bases and the V segment lost 7 bases, leaving 9 bases of the junction unmatched. In nucleotides, the CDR3 is TGTGCCAGTATCCAACAGGGGGCGGGTAACAATGAGCAGTTCTTC. This translates into CASIQQGAGNNEQFF.